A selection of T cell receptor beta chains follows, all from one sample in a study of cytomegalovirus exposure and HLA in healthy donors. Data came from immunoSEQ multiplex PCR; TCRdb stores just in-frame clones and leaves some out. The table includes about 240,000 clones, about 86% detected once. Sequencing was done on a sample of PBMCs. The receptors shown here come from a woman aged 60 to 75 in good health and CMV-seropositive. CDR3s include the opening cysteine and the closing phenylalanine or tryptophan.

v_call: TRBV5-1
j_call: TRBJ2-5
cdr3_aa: CASSQQGWEETQYF

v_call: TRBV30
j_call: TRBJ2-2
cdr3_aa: CAWVPSGIVTGELFF

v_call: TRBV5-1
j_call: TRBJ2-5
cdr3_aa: CASSRTGGPQKRETQYF

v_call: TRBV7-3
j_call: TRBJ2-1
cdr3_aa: CASSASPSSYNEQFF

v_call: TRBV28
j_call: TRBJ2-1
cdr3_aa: CASSLGARNEQFF

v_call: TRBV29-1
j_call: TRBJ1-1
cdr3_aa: CSVESRVGSTEAFF

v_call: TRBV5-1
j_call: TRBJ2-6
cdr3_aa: CASSLGQGGANVLTF

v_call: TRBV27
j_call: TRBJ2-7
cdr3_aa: CASSITDSYEQYF

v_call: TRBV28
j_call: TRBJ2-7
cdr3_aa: CASSLLGLAGEFVEQYF

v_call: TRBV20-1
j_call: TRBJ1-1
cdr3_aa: CSARGGTEAFF

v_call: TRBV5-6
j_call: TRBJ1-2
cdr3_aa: CASSLVDRENYGYTF

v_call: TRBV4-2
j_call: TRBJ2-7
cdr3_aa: CASSQGLAGRYEQYF

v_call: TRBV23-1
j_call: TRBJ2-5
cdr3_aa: CASSQIPKRQGNTETQYF

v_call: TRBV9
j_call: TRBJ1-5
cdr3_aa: CASSPTGGNQPQHF

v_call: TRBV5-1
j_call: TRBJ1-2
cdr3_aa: CASSLGQGAGSYGYTF

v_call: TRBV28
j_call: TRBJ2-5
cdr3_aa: CASSSKLAAVQETQYF

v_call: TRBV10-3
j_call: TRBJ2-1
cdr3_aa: CAINGDISSYNEQFF

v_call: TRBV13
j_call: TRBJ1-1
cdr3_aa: CASTSGGGNTEAFF

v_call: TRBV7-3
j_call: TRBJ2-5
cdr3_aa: CASSASGGGETQYF

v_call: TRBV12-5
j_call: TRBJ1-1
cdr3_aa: CASGLVIGQGVNTEAFF

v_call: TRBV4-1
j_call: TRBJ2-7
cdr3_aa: CASSQEGQNYEQYF

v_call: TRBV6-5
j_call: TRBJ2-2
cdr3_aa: CASSYSQSNTGELFF

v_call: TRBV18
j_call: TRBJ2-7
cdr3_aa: CASSPMTGSTYEQYF

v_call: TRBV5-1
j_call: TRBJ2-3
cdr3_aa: CASSSPDWTDTQYF

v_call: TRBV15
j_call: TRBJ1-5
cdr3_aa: CATSRDQGGGQPQHF

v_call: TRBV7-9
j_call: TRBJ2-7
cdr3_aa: CSSSLDWTRGSYEQYF

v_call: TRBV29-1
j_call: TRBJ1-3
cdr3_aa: CSVVDRGRSGNTIYF

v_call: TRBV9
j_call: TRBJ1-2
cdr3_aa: CASSPDQGQLYGYTF

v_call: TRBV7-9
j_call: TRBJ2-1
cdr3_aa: CAAGGGSSYNEQFF

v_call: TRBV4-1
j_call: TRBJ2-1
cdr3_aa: CASSQLGLAGGNEQFF

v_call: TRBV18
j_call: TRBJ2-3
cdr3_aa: CASSPPGQGSTDTQYF

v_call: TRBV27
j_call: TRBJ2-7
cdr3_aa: CASSSPTAGYEQYF

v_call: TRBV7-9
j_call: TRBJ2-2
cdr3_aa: CASSTIRLAVTGELFF

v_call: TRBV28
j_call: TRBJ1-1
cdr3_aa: CASSLRGNTEAFF

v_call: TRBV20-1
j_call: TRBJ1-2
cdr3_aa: CSSRVGYGYTF

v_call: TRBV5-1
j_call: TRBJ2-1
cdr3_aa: CASSFSTRVPRLTGVDNEQFF

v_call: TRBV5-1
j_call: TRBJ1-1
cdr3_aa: CASSLTGGAGTDTEAFF

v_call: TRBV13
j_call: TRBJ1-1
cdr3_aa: CASSLTGVYTEAFF

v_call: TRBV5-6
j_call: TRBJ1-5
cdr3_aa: CASSPGDSQPQHF

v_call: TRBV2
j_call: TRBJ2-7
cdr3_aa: CASLLGTGRGEQYF

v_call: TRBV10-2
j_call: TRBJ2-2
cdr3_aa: CASSKTETGELFF

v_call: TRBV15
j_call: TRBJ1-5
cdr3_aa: CATSRDPGSRQPQHF

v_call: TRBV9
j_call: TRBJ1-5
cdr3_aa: CASSIGQGNQPQHF

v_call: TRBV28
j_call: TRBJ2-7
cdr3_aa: CASSPPTGWYEQYF

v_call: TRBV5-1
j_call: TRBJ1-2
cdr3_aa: CASSLGQGQRGYTF

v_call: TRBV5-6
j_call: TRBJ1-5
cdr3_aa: CASSRGYSNQPQHF

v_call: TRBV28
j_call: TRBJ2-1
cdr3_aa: CASSFPLASGRSNEQFF

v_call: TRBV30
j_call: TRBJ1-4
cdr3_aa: CAWSLQGAGEKLFF

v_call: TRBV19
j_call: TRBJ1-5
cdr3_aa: CASRPSTGGLNQPQHF

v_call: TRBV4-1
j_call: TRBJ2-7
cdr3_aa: CASSQDGVAGLVREQYF

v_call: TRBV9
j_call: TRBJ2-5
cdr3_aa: CASSAGTSSQETQYF

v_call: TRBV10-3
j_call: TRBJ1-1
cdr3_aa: CAITTLGGTEAFF

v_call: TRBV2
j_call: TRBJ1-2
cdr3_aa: CASSPDRQAGYTF

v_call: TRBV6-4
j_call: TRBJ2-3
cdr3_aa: CASSGRGTSGRDTQYF

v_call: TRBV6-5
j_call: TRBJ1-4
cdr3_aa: CASSQASQGGKLFF

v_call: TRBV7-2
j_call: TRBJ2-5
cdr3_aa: CASSSKQTQYF

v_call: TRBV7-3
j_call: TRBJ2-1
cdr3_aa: CASSFGGAEQFF

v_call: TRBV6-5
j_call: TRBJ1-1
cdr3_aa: CASSYGTGSMNTEAFF

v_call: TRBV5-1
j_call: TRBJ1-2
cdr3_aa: CASSTPTGGSTNYGYTF

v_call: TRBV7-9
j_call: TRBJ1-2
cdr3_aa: CASSRWTGGAEAYGYTF